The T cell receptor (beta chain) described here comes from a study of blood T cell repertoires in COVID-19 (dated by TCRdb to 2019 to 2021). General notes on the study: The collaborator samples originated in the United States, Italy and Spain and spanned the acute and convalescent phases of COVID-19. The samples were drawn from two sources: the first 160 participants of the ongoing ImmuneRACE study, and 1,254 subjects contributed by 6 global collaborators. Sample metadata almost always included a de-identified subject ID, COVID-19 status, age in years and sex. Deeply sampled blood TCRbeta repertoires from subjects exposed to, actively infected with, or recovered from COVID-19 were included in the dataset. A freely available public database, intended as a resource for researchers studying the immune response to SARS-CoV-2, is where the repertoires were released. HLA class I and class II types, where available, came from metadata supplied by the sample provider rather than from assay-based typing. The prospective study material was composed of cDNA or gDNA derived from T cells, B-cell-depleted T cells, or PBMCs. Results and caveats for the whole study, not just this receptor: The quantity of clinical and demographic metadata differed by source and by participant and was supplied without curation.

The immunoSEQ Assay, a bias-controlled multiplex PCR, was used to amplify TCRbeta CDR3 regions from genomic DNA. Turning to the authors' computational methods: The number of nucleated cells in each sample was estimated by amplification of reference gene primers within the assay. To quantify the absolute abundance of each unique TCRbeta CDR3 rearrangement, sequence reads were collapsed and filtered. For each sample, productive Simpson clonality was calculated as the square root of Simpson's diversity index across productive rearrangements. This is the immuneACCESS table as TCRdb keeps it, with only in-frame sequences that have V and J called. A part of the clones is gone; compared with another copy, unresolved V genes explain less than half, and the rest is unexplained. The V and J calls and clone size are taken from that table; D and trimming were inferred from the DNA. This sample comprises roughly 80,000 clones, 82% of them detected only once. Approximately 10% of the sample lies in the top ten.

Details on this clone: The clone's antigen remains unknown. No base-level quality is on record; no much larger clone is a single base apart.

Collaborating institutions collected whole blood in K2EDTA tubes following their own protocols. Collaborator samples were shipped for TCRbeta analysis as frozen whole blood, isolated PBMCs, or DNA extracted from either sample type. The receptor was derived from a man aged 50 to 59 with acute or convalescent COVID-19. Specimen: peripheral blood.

The CDR3 corresponds to CASSLAAGGLNEKLFF. The DNA reads as follows: TGCGCCAGCAGCTTGGCCGCGGGGGGACTAAATGAAAAACTGTTTTTT. The rearranged segments are TRBV5-1 and TRBJ1-4; the D gene is perhaps TRBD1, on 5 matching bases. Spanning cysteine to phenylalanine, the CDR3 consists of 16 amino acids. CDR3 DNA only is kept here, 48 bases in frame from base 1. CDR1 SGHRS and CDR2 YFSETQ were looked up in the germline V gene. V and J lose 0 bases and 5 bases, and a span of 14 bases separates them.